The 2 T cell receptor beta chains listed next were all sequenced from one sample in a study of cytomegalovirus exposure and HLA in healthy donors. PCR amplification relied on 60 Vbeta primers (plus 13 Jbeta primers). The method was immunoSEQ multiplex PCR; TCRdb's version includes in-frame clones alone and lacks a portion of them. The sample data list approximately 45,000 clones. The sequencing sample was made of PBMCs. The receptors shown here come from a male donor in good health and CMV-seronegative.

The DNA for the CDR3 is TGTGCCAGCACGGGGAGCTCCTATAATTCACCCCTCCACTTT. Encoded protein: CASTGSSYNSPLHF. The chain has TRBV2 and TRBJ1-6, with no clear D. V was cut by 7 bases and J by 0 bases, with 7 bases left in between. CDR1 SNHLY and CDR2 FYNNEI come from the germline V gene. The CDR3 spans 14 residues.

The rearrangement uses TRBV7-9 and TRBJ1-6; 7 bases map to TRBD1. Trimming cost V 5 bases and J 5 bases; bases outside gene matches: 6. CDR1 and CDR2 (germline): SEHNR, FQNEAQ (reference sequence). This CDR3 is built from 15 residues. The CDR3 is CASSPGQSNNSPLHF. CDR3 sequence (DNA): TGTGCCAGCAGCCCGGGACAGTCTAATAATTCACCCCTCCACTTT.